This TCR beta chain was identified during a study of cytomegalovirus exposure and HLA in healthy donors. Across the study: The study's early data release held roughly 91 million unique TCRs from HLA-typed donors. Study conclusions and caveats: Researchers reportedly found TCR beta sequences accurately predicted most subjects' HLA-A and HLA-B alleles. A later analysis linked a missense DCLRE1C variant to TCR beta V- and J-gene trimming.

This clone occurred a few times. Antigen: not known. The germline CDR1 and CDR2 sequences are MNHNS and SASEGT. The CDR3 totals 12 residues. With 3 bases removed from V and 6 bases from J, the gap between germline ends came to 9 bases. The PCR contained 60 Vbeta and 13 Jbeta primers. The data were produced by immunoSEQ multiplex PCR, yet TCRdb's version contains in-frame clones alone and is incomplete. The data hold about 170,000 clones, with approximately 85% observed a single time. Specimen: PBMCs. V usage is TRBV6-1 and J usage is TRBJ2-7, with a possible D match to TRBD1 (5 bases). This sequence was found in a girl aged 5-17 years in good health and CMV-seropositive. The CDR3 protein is CASSEPGREQYF. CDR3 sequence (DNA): TGTGCCAGCAGTGAGCCAGGGCGCGAGCAGTACTTC.